One sample yielded the 32 T cell receptor beta chains listed below, sequenced in a study of blood T cell repertoires in COVID-19. The assay was immunoSEQ multiplex PCR, and TCRdb's table has in-frame clones only and misses some. Of 250,000 or so clones listed, approximately 88% are singletons. Specimen: PBMCs or T cells enriched from blood (not recorded which). The source of these receptors is a woman aged 25-40 years who had been exposed to COVID-19.

This chain uses TRBV4-1 with TRBJ2-3, with 12 bases lining up with TRBD2. Germline CDR1 reads MGHRA; CDR2 reads YSYEKL. Trimming at V came to 0 bases and at J to 4 bases, leaving 17 bases not matched to a gene. The CDR3 loop spans 21 amino acids. CDR3 amino acids: CASSQDYVRGRLAGDPDTQYF. The CDR3, as DNA: TGCGCCAGCAGCCAAGATTATGTAAGGGGCCGACTAGCGGGAGATCCAGATACGCAGTATTTT.

This clone was found a few times. This chain uses TRBV7-9 with TRBJ2-3, with D possibly being TRBD1 (6 bases). Between the trimmed V and J ends, which lost 5 bases and 4 bases, there was a span of 10 bases. CDR3 length: 13 residues. Per the germline V gene, CDR1 is SEHNR and CDR2 is FQNEAQ (reference sequence). This CDR3 reads CASSPRGPDTQYF. CDR3 nucleotides: TGTGCCAGCAGCCCCAGGGGTCCAGATACGCAGTATTTT.

This clone was seen once. This chain links TRBV19 with TRBJ2-2; 8 nucleotides line up with TRBD1. The length of the CDR3 is 16 residues. J lost 1 base, V lost 3 bases, and 4 bases had no gene match. CDR1 is LNHDA and CDR2 is SQIVND in the germline V gene (reference sequence). CDR3 sequence reads: CASSIGTGENTGELFF. CDR3 DNA sequence: TGTGCCAGTAGTATCGGGACAGGCGAGAACACCGGGGAGCTGTTTTTT.

Only one count was recorded for this clone. The rearrangement joins TRBV19 to TRBJ1-4; the D is unclear. V lost 7 bases and J 7 bases, leaving 22 bases between the germline ends. This CDR3 spans 16 amino acids. Germline assignment: CDR1 LNHDA and CDR2 SQIVND (reference sequence). This chain's CDR3 is CASTLGGRVKFEKLFF. The CDR3 DNA reads TGTGCCAGTACTTTAGGCGGGCGGGTCAAGTTTGAAAAACTGTTTTTT. The variable domain in full, completed from reference TRBV19 and TRBJ1-4, reads DGGITQSPKYLFRKEGQNVTLSCEQNLNHDAMYWYRQDPGQGLRLIYYSQIVNDFQKGDIAEGYSVSREKKESFPLTVTSAQKNPTAFYLCASTLGGRVKFEKLFFGSGTQLSVL.

This chain connects TRBV29-1 to TRBJ2-1, with 7 bases aligning to TRBD2. The CDR3 is 13 residues long. Per the germline V gene, CDR1 is SQVTM and CDR2 is ANQGSEA. Losses at the gene ends were 7 bases for V and 4 bases for J; bases not matched to a gene: 7. The CDR3 loop is CSAPTSRYNEQFF. In DNA form, the CDR3 reads TGCAGCGCTCCGACTAGCAGATACAATGAGCAGTTCTTC.

The rearrangement uses TRBV7-6 and TRBJ1-3, with D tentatively TRBD1 (6 bases). Germline lookup yields CDR1 SGHVS and CDR2 FNYEAQ. V was clipped by 1 base and J by 0 bases, with 7 bases between them. This CDR3 is built from 15 residues. The CDR3 sequence: CASSLVDSSGNTIYF. In DNA form, the CDR3 reads TGTGCCAGCAGCTTAGTGGACAGCTCTGGAAACACCATATATTTT.

This clone was found once. V is TRBV19 and J is TRBJ2-2, with TRBD1 as a possible D gene (5 bases). V lost 3 bases and J 6 bases, leaving 17 bases between the germline ends. Germline lookup yields CDR1 LNHDA and CDR2 SQIVND (reference sequence). This CDR3 has 16 residues. The CDR3 bases are TGTGCCAGTAGTATTCGACAGATATTATTTTCCGGGGAGCTGTTTTTT. It specifies CASSIRQILFSGELFF. The variable domain in full, completed from reference TRBV19 and TRBJ2-2, reads DGGITQSPKYLFRKEGQNVTLSCEQNLNHDAMYWYRQDPGQGLRLIYYSQIVNDFQKGDIAEGYSVSREKKESFPLTVTSAQKNPTAFYLCASSIRQILFSGELFFGEGSRLTVL.

V is TRBV4-2 and J is TRBJ2-1; no clear D. Germline V CDR1 and CDR2: LGHNA, YNFKEQ. This CDR3 is 15 amino acids long. Trimming stripped 0 bases from V and 0 bases from J, with 6 bases between. The CDR3 spells CASSQELFSYNEQFF. For the CDR3, the DNA is TGTGCCAGCAGCCAAGAACTCTTCTCCTACAATGAGCAGTTCTTC.

The CDR3 loop reads CASSQPPRYNEQFF. The CDR3 nucleotides read TGTGCCAGCAGCCAACCCCCGCGCTACAATGAGCAGTTCTTC. The chain links TRBV14 to TRBJ2-1; no clear D gene. The CDR3 is 14 residues long. V was pared by 2 bases and J by 3 bases, with 8 bases between. Germline V CDR1 and CDR2: SGHDN, FVKESK.

This clone has a handful of counts. The genes are TRBV7-2 and TRBJ1-3; D not certain. The germline V gene encodes CDR1 SGHTA and CDR2 FQGNSA. Deletions cut 5 bases from V and 4 bases from J, with 12 bases between. The CDR3 sequence is 14 residues long. For the CDR3, the DNA is TGTGCCAGCAGCATTCTTACTCGGGGAAACACCATATATTTT. Amino acid sequence: CASSILTRGNTIYF.

In its sample, this clone was seen once. V gene TRBV4-1 combines with J gene TRBJ2-1, with a tentative D call TRBD2 (6 bases). V was pared by 0 bases and J by 1 base, with 10 bases between. Looked up from germline, CDR1 is MGHRA and CDR2 is YSYEKL. The CDR3 spans 16 residues. This CDR3 reads CASSQEGGDSYNEQFF. CDR3 sequence (DNA): TGCGCCAGCAGCCAAGAAGGAGGGGATTCCTACAATGAGCAGTTCTTC.

The J gene is TRBJ1-1, the V gene TRBV6-5; TRBD1 is a possible D gene (6 bases). V was pared by 5 bases and J by 5 bases, with 15 bases between. The CDR3 contains 14 residues. Germline V lookup: CDR1 MNHEY, CDR2 SVGAGI. The CDR3 nucleotides are TGTGCCAGCAGTACGTCAGGAACAGGGACTGAAGCTTTCTTT. This translates into CASSTSGTGTEAFF.

The V and J genes are TRBV30 and TRBJ1-5, with a tentative D call TRBD1 (6 bases). Germline V gives CDR1 GTSNPN, CDR2 SVGIG (reference sequence). The CDR3 extends over 14 amino acids. The V gene lost 2 bases and the J gene lost 7 bases, with 15 bases spanning the gap. The CDR3 nucleotides read TGTGCCTGGAGTCGCTGGGGGGGCAGACAGCCCCAGCATTTT. This encodes CAWSRWGGRQPQHF.

The rearrangement links TRBV5-1 to TRBJ2-3; TRBD2 matches at 7 bases. Germline lookup yields CDR1 SGHRS and CDR2 YFSETQ. J was trimmed by 6 bases and V by 2 bases; bases with no gene match: 9. This CDR3 spans 15 amino acids. CDR3 in amino acids: CASSLSSGNFDTQYF. In DNA, the CDR3 is TGCGCCAGCAGCTTAAGCAGCGGGAATTTCGATACGCAGTATTTT.

The chain carries TRBV19 and TRBJ2-7; D remains unclear. The V and J ends lost 5 bases and 1 base respectively, with 12 bases between them. CDR3 length: 14 amino acids. The V gene's germline CDR1 is LNHDA and CDR2 SQIVND (reference sequence). The CDR3 loop is CASSEQLQSYEQYF. The CDR3 DNA reads TGTGCCAGTAGTGAACAGCTCCAGTCCTACGAGCAGTACTTC. Combining the CDR3 with reference TRBV19 and TRBJ2-7 gives the whole variable domain DGGITQSPKYLFRKEGQNVTLSCEQNLNHDAMYWYRQDPGQGLRLIYYSQIVNDFQKGDIAEGYSVSREKKESFPLTVTSAQKNPTAFYLCASSEQLQSYEQYFGPGTRLTVT.

The chain is built from TRBV30 and TRBJ1-4, with 8 bases aligning to TRBD1. The CDR3 is made up of 13 amino acids. The junction had 3 bases not matched to a gene; V was cut back by 1 base and J by 8 bases. Germline V gene sequence: CDR1 GTSNPN, CDR2 SVGIG (reference sequence). For the CDR3, the DNA is TGTGCCTGGAGTGCCCGACAGGGGGAAAAACTGTTTTTT. Protein product: CAWSARQGEKLFF.

The gene calls are TRBV5-1 and TRBJ2-7; the match to TRBD2 covers 9 bases. CDR1 and CDR2 (germline): SGHRS, YFSETQ. The CDR3 runs 14 residues. The V and J ends lost 4 bases and 6 bases, in that order; junction bases with no gene match: 8. The chain's CDR3 is CASSVLLAGGEQYF. The CDR3 DNA is TGCGCCAGCAGCGTTCTACTAGCGGGTGGCGAGCAGTACTTC.

The rearrangement uses TRBV6-6 and TRBJ1-4, with D possibly matching TRBD1 (6 bases). Deletions cut 5 bases from V and 6 bases from J, with 10 bases between. Germline CDR1 reads MNHNY; CDR2 reads SVGAGI (reference sequence). The CDR3 has 13 amino acids. The CDR3 is CASSRQDYEKLFF. CDR3 DNA sequence: TGTGCCAGCAGTCGACAGGACTATGAAAAACTGTTTTTT.

The rearrangement joins TRBV12-3 or TRBV12-4 to TRBJ1-1; D is unresolved. This CDR3 is 13 amino acids long. Between the trimmed V and J ends, which lost 2 bases and 6 bases, there was a span of 10 bases. The CDR3 reads CASSLHQKPEAFF. CDR3 DNA sequence: TGTGCCAGCAGTTTACACCAAAAGCCTGAAGCTTTCTTT.

V is TRBV14 and J is TRBJ1-2, with D possibly being TRBD1 (5 bases). Germline V lookup: CDR1 SGHDN, CDR2 FVKESK. V gave up 4 bases and J gave up 5 bases, with 11 bases separating them. The CDR3 length is 13 residues. CDR3 DNA: TGTGCCAGCAGCCGGCCAGGGTGGTATGGCTACACCTTC. Residues: CASSRPGWYGYTF.

The CDR3 spells CATSDLRQTGGYTF. In DNA form, the CDR3 reads TGTGCCACCAGTGATTTGCGGCAGACGGGTGGCTACACCTTC. V and J are TRBV24-1 and TRBJ1-2; no clear D. Per the germline V gene, CDR1 is KGHDR and CDR2 is SFDVKD. V was clipped by 0 bases and J by 7 bases, with 11 bases between them. This CDR3 spans 14 amino acids.

The chain couples TRBV6-2 or TRBV6-3 to TRBJ2-7; D may be TRBD2 (6 bases). CDR1 and CDR2 (germline): MNHEY, SVGEGT. CDR3 length: 13 amino acids. V dropped 0 bases and J dropped 6 bases, with 9 bases sitting between them. The CDR3 is CASSYSGGGEQYF. CDR3 DNA: TGTGCCAGCAGTTACTCGGGGGGTGGCGAGCAGTACTTC.

The chain carries TRBV11-1 and TRBJ2-1; the match to TRBD1 covers 7 bases. CDR1 and CDR2 from the germline V gene are SGHAT and FQDESV (reference sequence). V lost 2 bases to trimming and J lost 2 bases; unmatched junction nucleotides: 6. The CDR3 has 16 amino acids. This CDR3 is CASSLTTGPPYNEQFF. As DNA, the CDR3 is TGTGCCAGCAGCTTAACGACAGGGCCCCCCTACAATGAGCAGTTCTTC. Variable domain in full (rest from reference TRBV11-1 and TRBJ2-1): EAEVAQSPRYKITEKSQAVAFWCDPISGHATLYWYRQILGQGPELLVQFQDESVVDDSQLPKDRFSAERLKGVDSTLKIQPAELGDSAMYLCASSLTTGPPYNEQFFGPGTRLTVL.

The chain combines TRBV10-2 with TRBJ2-3; D is possibly TRBD1 (5 bases). Germline V gene sequence: CDR1 WSHSY, CDR2 SAAADI. Trimming shortened V by 7 bases and J by 6 bases, and 11 bases separated the two germline ends. CDR3 length: 12 residues. The CDR3 region is CASKEGADTQYF. CDR3 in DNA: TGCGCCAGCAAGGAAGGGGCGGATACGCAGTATTTT.

This CDR3 reads CASSQDPVLMNTEAFF. The CDR3 DNA follows: TGTGCCAGCAGCCAAGATCCAGTCCTCATGAACACTGAAGCTTTCTTT. The chain has TRBV14 and TRBJ1-1; D gene ambiguous. The CDR3 sequence is 16 residues long. CDR1 is SGHDN, CDR2 FVKESK, per germline. Trimming removed 0 bases at V and 0 bases at J, with 11 bases between.

This clone was observed a single time. This rearrangement joins TRBV5-6 to TRBJ1-1; 8 bases agree with TRBD1. Germline CDR1 and CDR2: SGHDT and YYEEEE. The trim removed 2 bases at V and 2 bases at J, leaving 5 bases unmatched. The CDR3 spans 15 residues. The CDR3 loop reads CASSFRTGLNTEAFF. The CDR3 DNA is TGTGCCAGCAGCTTTAGGACAGGGCTTAACACTGAAGCTTTCTTT. Together with reference TRBV5-6 and TRBJ1-1, the CDR3 gives the full variable domain: DAGVTQSPTHLIKTRGQQVTLRCSPKSGHDTVSWYQQALGQGPQFIFQYYEEEERQRGNFPDRFSGHQFPNYSSELNVNALLLGDSALYLCASSFRTGLNTEAFFGQGTRLTVV.

The CDR3 region has the DNA TGTGCCAGTAGTATAGGGGTCAGGGATTCACCCCTCCACTTT. Amino acid sequence: CASSIGVRDSPLHF. J is TRBJ1-6 and V is TRBV19; D may be TRBD1 (5 bases). Trimming left V 1 base short and J 8 bases short, with 9 bases between. Germline V gene lookup returns CDR1 LNHDA and CDR2 SQIVND (reference sequence). The CDR3 consists of 14 residues. Full variable domain (outside the CDR3, taken from reference TRBV19 and TRBJ1-6): DGGITQSPKYLFRKEGQNVTLSCEQNLNHDAMYWYRQDPGQGLRLIYYSQIVNDFQKGDIAEGYSVSREKKESFPLTVTSAQKNPTAFYLCASSIGVRDSPLHFGNGTRLTVT.

V usage is TRBV20-1 and J usage is TRBJ2-5, with D unresolved. Trimming took 6 bases from V and 3 from J, leaving 8 bases between them. CDR3 size: 11 residues. The V gene's germline CDR1 is DFQATT and CDR2 SNEGSKA (reference sequence). The CDR3 coding sequence is TGCAGTGCCCAGACTGAAGAGACCCAGTACTTC. Amino acids: CSAQTEETQYF.

V is TRBV7-9 and J is TRBJ2-7; the match to TRBD2 covers 15 bases. Germline-derived CDR1 and CDR2 are SEHNR and FQNEAQ (reference sequence). The J segment lost 0 bases and the V segment lost 5 bases, leaving 11 bases of the junction unmatched. This CDR3 spans 19 amino acids. The CDR3 loop reads CASSPVAGTSGRNSYEQYF. The CDR3 DNA is TGTGCCAGCAGCCCGGTCGCCGGGACTAGCGGGAGGAACTCCTACGAGCAGTACTTC.

The chain has TRBV10-1 and TRBJ1-2; 7 nucleotides agree with TRBD1. J gave up 1 base and V 5 bases, and 1 base lay outside the gene matches. The germline V gene encodes CDR1 WNHNN and CDR2 SYGVQD (reference sequence). This CDR3 is 13 amino acids long. CDR3 sequence reads: CASSPGGNYGYTF. CDR3 DNA: TGCGCCAGCAGTCCAGGGGGTAACTATGGCTACACCTTC.

This chain connects TRBV2 to TRBJ1-2, with a possible D match to TRBD1 (5 bases). This CDR3 is built from 11 residues. Per germline, CDR1 SNHLY and CDR2 FYNNEI. Trimming cost V 4 bases and J 7 bases, with 7 bases left between them. Here the CDR3 DNA reads TGTGCCAGCAGTGTGACAGCTGGCTACACCTTC. It codes for CASSVTAGYTF.

This chain connects TRBV6-5 to TRBJ1-2; 8 positions agree with TRBD1. The CDR3 spans 13 residues. The germline V gene encodes CDR1 MNHEY and CDR2 SVGAGI. The J segment lost 4 bases and the V segment lost 6 bases, leaving 4 bases of the junction unmatched. The CDR3, as DNA: TGTGCCAGCAGGAGGGACAGGAGCTATGGCTACACCTTC. It translates to CASRRDRSYGYTF.